The 30 T cell receptor beta chains below come from one sample, sequenced in a study of long-term antiretroviral therapy in people with HIV. An immunoSEQ assay, version v3.0, was performed at survey level. The table came from immunoSEQ multiplex PCR; TCRdb's copy has only in-frame clones and leaves some out. The sample lists 25,000 to 35,000 clones; around 97% were seen once. This sample comprised unsorted PBMCs, obtained 6.9 years after starting antiretroviral therapy. The receptor source for this set is a man younger than 40 with HIV.

J is TRBJ2-5 and V is TRBV6-1; weak D call: TRBD1 (5 bases). The V end was cut by 1 base, the J end by 3 bases, with 9 bases between. Germline V gene sequence: CDR1 MNHNS, CDR2 SASEGT. This CDR3 has 14 amino acids. CDR3 in DNA: TGTGCCAGCAGTGAAGGTGTAGGGGAAGAGACCCAGTACTTC. Translated, it gives CASSEGVGEETQYF.

This chain joins TRBV5-1 and TRBJ2-1; 16 positions agree with TRBD2. CDR1 and CDR2 from the germline V gene are SGHRS and YFSETQ. The CDR3 has 17 amino acids. V lost 4 bases and J lost 9; bases outside the gene matches: 10. CDR3 nucleotides: TGCGCCAGCAGCGGGGGACTAGCGGGGGGGTTCAGGTTTGAGCAGTTCTTC. Amino acid sequence: CASSGGLAGGFRFEQFF.

This clone was counted a single time. J is TRBJ1-3 and V is TRBV29-1, with unresolved D. The germline CDR1 and CDR2 sequences are SQVTM and ANQGSEA. There are 11 residues in the CDR3. Trimming took off 4 bases at V and 1 base at J, with 2 bases between the two ends. The CDR3: CSVVSGNTIYF. The CDR3 nucleotides read TGCAGCGTTGTATCTGGAAACACCATATATTTT.

The chain links TRBV7-9 to TRBJ1-2; 7 bases line up with TRBD1. Losses at the gene ends were 4 bases for V and 7 bases for J; bases not matched to a gene: 3. The length of the CDR3 is 12 residues. Germline V gene data show CDR1 as SEHNR and CDR2 as FQNEAQ (reference sequence). CDR3 amino acids: CASSWTGRGYTF. In DNA, the CDR3 is TGTGCCAGCAGCTGGACAGGCCGTGGCTACACCTTC.

The rearrangement links TRBV6-1 to TRBJ2-7; 7 bases match TRBD1. The germline V gene encodes CDR1 MNHNS and CDR2 SASEGT. CDR3 size: 14 residues. With 7 bases clipped from V and 2 bases from J, the junction kept 8 bases outside the gene matches. For the CDR3, the DNA is TGTGCCAGCACGGACAGGTCGAGGGCCTACGAGCAGTACTTC. It is translated as CASTDRSRAYEQYF.

This chain joins TRBV2 and TRBJ1-2; D uncertain. The CDR3 consists of 14 residues. In germline, CDR1 is SNHLY, CDR2 FYNNEI. The V end was cut by 3 bases, the J end by 6 bases, with 14 bases between. Here the CDR3 DNA reads TGTGCCAGCAGTGACCACCAACGGCCCGATGGCTACACCTTC. This encodes CASSDHQRPDGYTF.

The V gene is TRBV9, the J gene TRBJ2-1, with TRBD2 matching over 8 bases. Germline V gene sequence: CDR1 SGDLS, CDR2 YYNGEE. V gave up 0 bases and J gave up 5 bases; unmatched junction bases: 4. CDR3 length: 15 residues. The CDR3 DNA sequence: TGTGCCAGCAGCGTAGAAGGGACTAGAAACAATGAGCAGTTCTTC. Its protein product is CASSVEGTRNNEQFF.

The genes are TRBV11-2 and TRBJ2-3; the match to TRBD2 covers 9 bases. The germline V gene has CDR1 SGHAT and CDR2 FQNNGV. The V segment lost 3 bases and the J segment 4 bases; nucleotides outside the gene matches: 5. This CDR3 contains 15 residues. The CDR3 DNA reads as TGTGCCAGCAGCTTGGCGGGAGGGCCCCCAGATACGCAGTATTTT. Amino acids: CASSLAGGPPDTQYF.

The genes are TRBV4-1 and TRBJ2-2; possibly TRBD2 for D (5 bases). Germline values: CDR1 MGHRA, CDR2 YSYEKL. V shed 0 bases and J shed 4 bases, with 12 bases lying between them. There are 16 residues in the CDR3. The DNA for the CDR3 is TGCGCCAGCAGCCAAGACGGACTCACAATCACCGGGGAGCTGTTTTTT. Translated: CASSQDGLTITGELFF.

The J gene is TRBJ1-5, the V gene TRBV6-1; D call uncertain. CDR1 and CDR2 (germline): MNHNS, SASEGT. The V end lost 1 base, the J end lost 6 bases, and 1 base lay between the germline ends. This CDR3 contains 11 residues. Written as DNA, the CDR3 is TGTGCCAGCAGTGAAGTTCAGCCCCAGCATTTT. It codes for CASSEVQPQHF.

The genes are TRBV6-1 and TRBJ1-1; perhaps TRBD1 as D (6 bases). The CDR3 is 15 amino acids. Deletions cut 3 bases from V and 11 bases from J, with 22 bases between. Germline V CDR1 and CDR2: MNHNS, SASEGT. CDR3 nucleotides: TGTGCCAGCAGTGAGATTCCAGGGGACCCTGCCGGGGCTTTCTTT. Its translation: CASSEIPGDPAGAFF.

The genes are TRBV19 and TRBJ2-7, with 9 bases aligning to TRBD1. Unmatched junction bases numbered 18, after V lost 10 bases and J lost 5 bases. The CDR3 spans 16 residues. Germline V gives CDR1 LNHDA, CDR2 SQIVND (reference sequence). The CDR3 loop reads CATSGGHRGRVDEQYF. The CDR3 bases are TGTGCCACTTCCGGGGGGCACAGGGGGCGGGTGGACGAGCAGTACTTC.

The rearrangement joins TRBV7-9 to TRBJ1-2, with D perhaps matching TRBD1 (5 bases). Germline V gene lookup returns CDR1 SEHNR and CDR2 FQNEAQ (reference sequence). This CDR3 contains 15 residues. V gave up 2 bases and J gave up 3 bases, with 13 bases separating them. This CDR3 is CASSLNGGGDYGYTF. The CDR3 DNA reads as TGTGCCAGCAGCTTAAATGGGGGAGGGGACTATGGCTACACCTTC.

The genes are TRBV27 and TRBJ2-1, with TRBD2 matching 11 bases. J gave up 6 bases and V 9 bases, and 10 bases lay outside the gene matches. Germline values: CDR1 MNHEY, CDR2 SMNVEV (reference sequence). CDR3 length equals 15 residues. The CDR3 is CARVAGGLSPNEQFF. CDR3 nucleotide sequence: TGTGCCAGGGTAGCGGGGGGGCTTTCACCCAATGAGCAGTTCTTC.

This chain links TRBV30 with TRBJ1-1; D is possibly TRBD1 (6 bases). V lost 6 bases and J lost 5, with 10 bases in between. The CDR3 is 11 residues long. Germline V lookup: CDR1 GTSNPN, CDR2 SVGIG (reference sequence). CDR3 DNA: TGTGCCTGCACAGGGCAGACTGAAGCTTTCTTT. Translated: CACTGQTEAFF.

V usage is TRBV5-8 and J usage is TRBJ1-3, with 7 bases that match TRBD1. Germline V gene data show CDR1 as SGHTS and CDR2 as YDEGEE. This CDR3 has 16 amino acids. The V gene end was trimmed by 4 bases and the J gene end by 0 bases; junction bases not matched to a gene: 7. CDR3 bases: TGTGCCAGCAGCGAACCCAGGGGGTTCTCTGGAAACACCATATATTTT. Protein: CASSEPRGFSGNTIYF.

V is TRBV2 and J is TRBJ1-1, with 9 bases identical to TRBD1. V gave up 1 base and J gave up 6 bases; unmatched junction bases: 6. The CDR3 has 15 amino acids. In germline, CDR1 is SNHLY, CDR2 FYNNEI. The CDR3 is CASSEVGTGRAEAFF. The CDR3 bases are TGTGCCAGCAGTGAAGTTGGGACAGGGAGGGCTGAAGCTTTCTTT.

The J gene is TRBJ2-5, the V gene TRBV4-3; TRBD2 agrees at 8 bases. After removal of 0 bases from V and 1 base from J, the junction contained 7 bases not matched to a gene. The CDR3 totals 17 residues. CDR1 is LGHNA and CDR2 is YSLEER in the germline V gene. The CDR3 reads CASSQDSAGDLQETQYF. For the CDR3, the DNA is TGCGCCAGCAGCCAAGATTCAGCGGGGGACCTCCAAGAGACCCAGTACTTC.

V is TRBV7-6 and J is TRBJ1-4; no clear D. The CDR3 length is 16 residues. Looked up from germline, CDR1 is SGHVS and CDR2 is FNYEAQ. Trimming took 5 bases from V and 8 from J, leaving 21 bases between them. The CDR3 here is CASSRDIEGVQEKLFF. The CDR3 DNA reads TGTGCCAGCAGCCGCGATATCGAGGGAGTTCAGGAAAAACTGTTTTTT.

The J gene is TRBJ2-3, the V gene TRBV7-9; TRBD1 or TRBD2 may be the D gene (5 bases each). Germline assignment: CDR1 SEHNR and CDR2 FQNEAQ (reference sequence). The V gene lost 5 bases and the J gene lost 8 bases, with 11 bases spanning the gap. CDR3 length: 12 residues. The CDR3 protein is CASSGLGVTQYF. The CDR3 coding sequence is TGTGCCAGCAGCGGACTGGGGGTTACGCAGTATTTT.

The V gene is TRBV4-3, the J gene TRBJ2-3; 11 nucleotides match TRBD1. Germline loops: CDR1 LGHNA, CDR2 YSLEER. Trimming cost V 6 bases and J 4 bases; bases outside gene matches: 9. The CDR3 covers 16 residues. In DNA form, the CDR3 reads TGCGCCAGCAGGCAGACTCCGGGACAGGGGGCAGATACGCAGTATTTT. The encoded protein is CASRQTPGQGADTQYF.

J is TRBJ2-2 and V is TRBV7-3; 11 bases map to TRBD2. This CDR3 has 18 residues. Germline loops: CDR1 SGHTA, CDR2 FQGTGA. J gave up 1 base and V 1 base, and 5 bases lay outside the gene matches. For the CDR3, the DNA is TGTGCCAGCAGCTTAAGAGGGGGACTAGCGGAGAACACCGGGGAGCTGTTTTTT. As protein: CASSLRGGLAENTGELFF. Full variable domain (outside the CDR3, taken from reference TRBV7-3 and TRBJ2-2): GAGVSQTPSNKVTEKGKYVELRCDPISGHTALYWYRQSLGQGPEFLIYFQGTGAADDSGLPNDRFFAVRPEGSVSTLKIQRTERGDSAVYLCASSLRGGLAENTGELFFGEGSRLTVL.

The genes are TRBV29-1 and TRBJ1-4, with 7 bases aligning to TRBD1. This CDR3 has 14 residues. The J segment lost 5 bases and the V segment lost 0 bases, leaving 3 bases of the junction unmatched. CDR1 and CDR2 from the germline V gene are SQVTM and ANQGSEA. CDR3: CSVEERTGNEKLFF. CDR3 bases: TGCAGCGTTGAAGAACGGACAGGAAATGAAAAACTGTTTTTT.

The chain employs TRBV28 and TRBJ1-1; no reliable D call. The germline gives CDR1 MDHEN, CDR2 SYDVKM. The length of the CDR3 is 13 residues. The V end lost 8 bases, the J end lost 0 bases, and 10 bases lay between the germline ends. The CDR3, as DNA: TGTGCCAGCCTAAACCGGCTGAACACTGAAGCTTTCTTT. This sequence encodes CASLNRLNTEAFF.

CDR3: CASSIRGIGGRGIGQPQHF. The DNA of the CDR3 is TGTGCCAGTAGTATTCGGGGAATTGGAGGCAGGGGAATCGGTCAGCCCCAGCATTTT. This chain uses TRBV19 with TRBJ1-5, with D tentatively TRBD1 (6 bases). Germline CDR1 LNHDA, CDR2 SQIVND (reference sequence). Deletions cut 3 bases from V and 6 bases from J, with 27 bases between. There are 19 residues in the CDR3. Filled out from reference TRBV19 and TRBJ1-5, the complete variable domain reads DGGITQSPKYLFRKEGQNVTLSCEQNLNHDAMYWYRQDPGQGLRLIYYSQIVNDFQKGDIAEGYSVSREKKESFPLTVTSAQKNPTAFYLCASSIRGIGGRGIGQPQHFGDGTRLSIL.

A single count supports this clone. The V gene is TRBV7-6, the J gene TRBJ1-4, with D perhaps TRBD1 (5 bases). Germline lookup yields CDR1 SGHVS and CDR2 FNYEAQ. The CDR3 has 14 residues. V lost 4 bases and J lost 5, with 11 bases in between. The DNA of the CDR3 is TGTGCCAGCAGCTCAGGGTCCAGGAATGAAAAACTGTTTTTT. This codes for CASSSGSRNEKLFF.

This chain joins TRBV7-9 and TRBJ1-1, with unresolved D. Trimming took off 6 bases at V and 8 bases at J, with 19 bases between the two ends. The CDR3 extends over 14 amino acids. Looked up from germline, CDR1 is SEHNR and CDR2 is FQNEAQ (reference sequence). DNA for the CDR3: TGTGCCAGCAGGGACGGCGGCAACCTGAACGAAGCTTTCTTT. It is translated as CASRDGGNLNEAFF.

The V and J genes are TRBV27 and TRBJ2-5; 10 bases fit TRBD2. Trimming took 5 bases from V and 5 from J; bases not matched to a gene: 8. CDR1 and CDR2 from the germline V gene are MNHEY and SMNVEV (reference sequence). The CDR3 loop spans 15 amino acids. The CDR3 region is CASSLSGGAIETQYF. Written as DNA, the CDR3 is TGTGCCAGCAGTCTGAGCGGGGGGGCCATCGAGACCCAGTACTTC.

The chain links TRBV30 to TRBJ1-5, with D perhaps TRBD1 (5 bases). Per germline, CDR1 GTSNPN and CDR2 SVGIG (reference sequence). The CDR3 is 13 amino acids. Trimming took off 1 base at V and 5 bases at J, with 9 bases between the two ends. The CDR3 loop is CAWSAGVDQPQHF. CDR3 DNA: TGTGCCTGGAGTGCGGGGGTGGATCAGCCCCAGCATTTT.

The gene calls are TRBV19 and TRBJ1-5, with no clear D. The CDR3 is made up of 12 amino acids. Germline V lookup: CDR1 LNHDA, CDR2 SQIVND (reference sequence). The V end lost 1 base, the J end lost 6 bases, and 4 bases lay between the germline ends. The CDR3 sequence is CASSIVRQPQHF. Written as DNA, the CDR3 is TGTGCCAGTAGTATAGTCCGTCAGCCCCAGCATTTT.